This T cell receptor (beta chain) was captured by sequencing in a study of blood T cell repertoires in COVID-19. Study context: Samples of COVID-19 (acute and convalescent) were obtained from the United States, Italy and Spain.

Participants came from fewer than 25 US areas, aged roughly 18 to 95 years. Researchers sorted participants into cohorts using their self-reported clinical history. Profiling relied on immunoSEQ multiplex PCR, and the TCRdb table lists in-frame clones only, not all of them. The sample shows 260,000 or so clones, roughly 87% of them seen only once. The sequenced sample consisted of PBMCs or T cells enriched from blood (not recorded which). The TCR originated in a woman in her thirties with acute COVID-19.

The CDR3 sequence is CASSEWSSGGGAQYF. CDR3 nucleotide sequence: TGTGCCAGCAGTGAATGGTCTAGCGGGGGAGGGGCCCAGTACTTC. V and J are TRBV2 and TRBJ2-5, with 10 bases that match TRBD2. Trimming cost V 2 bases and J 9 bases; bases outside gene matches: 9. Germline V gene lookup returns CDR1 SNHLY and CDR2 FYNNEI. CDR3 size: 15 residues.